This entry describes one TCR beta chain. This entry belongs to a study of cytomegalovirus exposure and HLA in healthy donors. Study-wide context: The 100 to 150 validation repertoires, a later analysis reported, used the same platform as the 600 to 850 repertoires from the first cohort.

Assay used: immunoSEQ multiplex PCR; TCRdb lists only in-frame clones, some missing. The sample holds about 78,000 clones, 90% to 96% seen once. Between the trimmed V and J ends, which lost 7 bases and 4 bases, there was a span of 16 bases. The germline V gene has CDR1 MNHEY and CDR2 SMNVEV (reference sequence). The CDR3 is 14 amino acids. The sample comprised PBMCs. The rearrangement links TRBV27 to TRBJ2-5, with D possibly being TRBD1 (5 bases). The source is a man between 18 and 35 years old in good health and CMV-seropositive. The CDR3 DNA is TGTGCCAGCATGGGGCCGGGTCTAGGAGAGACCCAGTACTTC. Its protein product is CASMGPGLGETQYF.